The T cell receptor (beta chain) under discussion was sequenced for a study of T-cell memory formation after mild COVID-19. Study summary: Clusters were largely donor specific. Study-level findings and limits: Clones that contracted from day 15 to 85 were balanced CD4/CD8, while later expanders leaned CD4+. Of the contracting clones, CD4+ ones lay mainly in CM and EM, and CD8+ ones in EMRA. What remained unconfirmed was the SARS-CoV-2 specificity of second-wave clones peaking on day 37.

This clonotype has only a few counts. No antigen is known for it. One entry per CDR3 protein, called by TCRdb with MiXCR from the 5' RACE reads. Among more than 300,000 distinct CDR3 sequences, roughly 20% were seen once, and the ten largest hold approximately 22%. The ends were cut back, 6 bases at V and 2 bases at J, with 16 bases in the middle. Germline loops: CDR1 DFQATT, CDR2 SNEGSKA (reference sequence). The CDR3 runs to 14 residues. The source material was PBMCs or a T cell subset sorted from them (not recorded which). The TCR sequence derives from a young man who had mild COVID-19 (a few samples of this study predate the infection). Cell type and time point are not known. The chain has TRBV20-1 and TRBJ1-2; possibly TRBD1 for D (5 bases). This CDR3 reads CSAIHQGPNYGYTF. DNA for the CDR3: TGCAGTGCCATACACCAGGGCCCCAACTATGGCTACACCTTC.